The 15 T cell receptor beta chains below all came from one sample that was sequenced in a study of shared clonotypes between healthy human individuals. Libraries were prepared by immunoSEQ multiplex PCR; TCRdb keeps only in-frame clonotypes and omits some of them. The sample holds just under 350,000 clones, 73% seen once. Input material: memory CD4+ T cells sorted from blood. Subset meaning: CD45RA-negative fraction. Receptors were obtained from a man aged 30-40 years in good health.

V is TRBV5-1 and J is TRBJ2-1; unclear D gene. Trimming left V 5 bases short and J 5 bases short, with 14 bases between. CDR1 and CDR2 from the germline V gene are SGHRS and YFSETQ. The CDR3 has 14 amino acids. CDR3 amino acids: CASSPLSTDNEQFF. CDR3 nucleotides: TGCGCCAGCAGTCCCCTTAGCACAGACAATGAGCAGTTCTTC.

This chain joins TRBV2 and TRBJ2-7; no reliable D call. The germline CDR1 and CDR2 sequences are SNHLY and FYNNEI. The CDR3 extends over 14 amino acids. Trimming stripped 1 base from V and 0 bases from J, with 7 bases between. The CDR3 nucleotides are TGTGCCAGCAGTGAAGGGACCTACTCCTACGAGCAGTACTTC. Protein: CASSEGTYSYEQYF.

This sequence joins TRBV4-2 and TRBJ1-1, with a weak D call TRBD1 (6 bases). The CDR3 has 14 amino acids. V lost 1 base and J 6 bases, leaving 12 bases between the germline ends. In germline, CDR1 is LGHNA, CDR2 YNFKEQ. The CDR3 DNA reads TGTGCCAGCAGCCAAGTTCGACAGGCCTCTGAAGCTTTCTTT. Translation gives CASSQVRQASEAFF.

As regards this clone: This sample includes further DNA sequences coding for the same CDR3. The gene calls are TRBV9 and TRBJ2-1; the D gene is possibly TRBD2 (6 bases). Trimming cost V 0 bases and J 3 bases, with 10 bases left between them. This CDR3 is built from 15 residues. Germline loops: CDR1 SGDLS, CDR2 YYNGEE. The CDR3 nucleotides are TGTGCCAGCAGCGTAGCGGGAGAAGGCTACAATGAGCAGTTCTTC. Translated, it gives CASSVAGEGYNEQFF.

CDR3 amino acids: CASSWKEGLADTQYF. CDR3 in DNA: TGTGCCAGCAGCTGGAAGGAGGGTTTGGCAGATACGCAGTATTTT. The chain has TRBV5-4 and TRBJ2-3; D possibly corresponds to TRBD2 (6 bases). Trimming took 3 bases from V and 4 from J, leaving 15 bases between them. CDR1 and CDR2 from the germline V gene are SGHNT and YYREEE (reference sequence). The CDR3 is made up of 15 amino acids.

This chain joins TRBV6-1 and TRBJ1-1; 8 positions match TRBD1. CDR3 length equals 15 residues. V was pared by 4 bases and J by 1 base, with 5 bases of the junction left unmatched. Germline assignment: CDR1 MNHNS and CDR2 SASEGT. The CDR3 here is CASSALGTGNTEAFF. The CDR3 DNA is TGTGCCAGCAGTGCCCTTGGGACAGGGAACACTGAAGCTTTCTTT.

This chain connects TRBV10-2 to TRBJ2-6, with 8 bases aligning to TRBD1. Germline V gene lookup returns CDR1 WSHSY and CDR2 SAAADI. This CDR3 has 15 residues. V lost 7 bases and J lost 0; bases outside the gene matches: 2. Written as DNA, the CDR3 is TGCGCCAGCATGGGACAGGACTCTGGGGCCAACGTCCTGACTTTC. Translation: CASMGQDSGANVLTF.

The rearrangement joins TRBV9 to TRBJ2-2; D may match TRBD1 or TRBD2 (5 bases each). The CDR3 runs 15 residues. CDR1 is SGDLS and CDR2 is YYNGEE in the germline V gene. Trimming removed 5 bases at V and 5 bases at J, with 16 bases between. CDR3 coding DNA: TGTGCCAGCAGAGGACCGGGACGAGAAACCGGGGAGCTGTTTTTT. This encodes CASRGPGRETGELFF.

The rearrangement joins TRBV2 to TRBJ1-6; no clear D. The CDR3 is 13 residues long. Germline V gives CDR1 SNHLY, CDR2 FYNNEI. V was pared by 0 bases and J by 17 bases, with 14 bases between. The CDR3 DNA reads TGTGCCAGCAGTGAAGCGCTTCGGTTTCCCGTCCACTTT. Its protein product is CASSEALRFPVHF.

The V call is TRBV7-2, the J call TRBJ2-4; D may match TRBD1 or TRBD2 (6 bases each). Trimming removed 5 bases from V and 8 bases from J, with 19 bases in between. The CDR3 extends over 15 amino acids. CDR1 is SGHTA, CDR2 FQGNSA, per germline. The DNA for the CDR3 is TGTGCCAGCAGCCGCCAACAGGGTAGGAGGGACATTCAGTACTTC. Protein sequence: CASSRQQGRRDIQYF.

The chain has TRBV1 and TRBJ1-3. TRBV1 is a known pseudogene. This CDR3 contains 16 residues. CDR3 sequence: CTIRVELPGPGNTIYF. The CDR3 DNA follows: TGCACCATCCGCGTCGAACTTCCGGGCCCTGGAAACACCATATATTTT.

This clone has a single count. V and J are TRBV15 and TRBJ2-1, with 9 bases matching TRBD1. Losses at the gene ends were 1 base for V and 5 bases for J; bases not matched to a gene: 9. CDR1 and CDR2 from the germline V gene are LNHNV and YYDKDF (reference sequence). The CDR3 runs 17 residues. The CDR3 spells CATSRGRLTGGDNEQFF. Here the CDR3 DNA reads TGTGCCACCAGCAGAGGGAGGCTGACAGGGGGTGACAATGAGCAGTTCTTC.

The chain has TRBV11-2 and TRBJ1-5, with 9 positions matching TRBD1. J lost 4 bases, V lost 5 bases, and 3 bases had no gene match. This CDR3 spans 14 amino acids. CDR1 and CDR2 from the germline V gene are SGHAT and FQNNGV. The CDR3 DNA reads TGTGCCAGCAGCCCCGGACAGGGGAATCAGCCCCAGCATTTT. Translation: CASSPGQGNQPQHF.

This clone turned up a few times. The chain joins TRBV4-3 to TRBJ2-5; maybe TRBD1 (5 bases). Germline-derived CDR1 and CDR2 are LGHNA and YSLEER. V lost 0 bases to trimming and J lost 5 bases, with 10 bases between them. The CDR3 contains 14 residues. The DNA for the CDR3 is TGCGCCAGCAGCCAAGAGGCCAGGGTTGAGACCCAGTACTTC. It translates to CASSQEARVETQYF.

The chain combines TRBV7-3 with TRBJ2-2, with TRBD1 as a possible D gene (5 bases). The V end was cut by 2 bases, the J end by 4 bases, with 17 bases between. CDR1 is SGHTA, CDR2 FQGTGA, per germline. The CDR3 has 17 amino acids. The CDR3 loop reads CASSLGRVGSLTGELFF. The DNA for the CDR3 is TGTGCCAGCAGCTTAGGCAGGGTGGGGTCCCTCACCGGGGAGCTGTTTTTT.